Each of the 27 T cell receptor beta chains below was sequenced from the same sample in a study of neoadjuvant anti-PD-1 for oral cavity cancer. Assay: immunoSEQ multiplex PCR; the TCRdb copy retains only in-frame clones and omits some. The sample consists of around 11,000 clones, around 50% of them appearing once. This specimen was tumor tissue, taken before nivolumab (anti-PD-1) treatment. These receptors were obtained from a person between 35 and 79 years old with oral cavity squamous cell carcinoma.

In its sample, this clone was seen a few times. The genes are TRBV6-4 and TRBJ2-1; 13 bases line up with TRBD2. Germline loops: CDR1 MRHNA, CDR2 SNTAGT. With V trimmed by 2 bases and J by 6 bases, 1 base remained unmatched. The CDR3 has 15 amino acids. As DNA, the CDR3 is TGTGCCAGCAGTGACACTAGCGGGGGGGCCAATGAGCAGTTCTTC. Translated: CASSDTSGGANEQFF.

The CDR3 nucleotides are TGTGCCAGCAGCTTAGCGGGGGGTCGCGATGAGCAGTTCTTC. Protein sequence: CASSLAGGRDEQFF. The V gene is TRBV11-3, the J gene TRBJ2-1; 7 bases agree with TRBD2. CDR3 length: 14 amino acids. Germline V gives CDR1 SGHNT, CDR2 YENEEA. V trimming: 1 base; J trimming: 8 bases; junction bases outside the gene matches: 5. The full variable domain, completed using reference TRBV11-3 and TRBJ2-1, is EAGVVQSPRYKIIEKKQPVAFWCNPISGHNTLYWYLQNLGQGPELLIRYENEEAVDDSQLPKDRFSAERLKGVDSTLKIQPAELGDSAVYLCASSLAGGRDEQFFGPGTRLTVL.

This clone was counted only a few times. This chain links TRBV28 with TRBJ2-7; tentatively, D is TRBD1 (6 bases). This CDR3 has 12 residues. V was cut by 6 bases and J by 2 bases, with 8 bases left in between. Germline values: CDR1 MDHEN, CDR2 SYDVKM. The CDR3: CASRGHTYEQYF. The CDR3 nucleotides are TGTGCCAGCAGGGGACACACCTACGAGCAGTACTTC.

This clone showed up just a few times. V usage is TRBV7-2 and J usage is TRBJ1-2; D remains unclear. Germline V gene sequence: CDR1 SGHTA, CDR2 FQGNSA. Trimming cost V 4 bases and J 0 bases, with 6 bases left between them. This CDR3 region has 13 residues. Here the CDR3 DNA reads TGTGCCAGCAGCTCCAGAGCTAACTATGGCTACACCTTC. Its translation is CASSSRANYGYTF.

V and J are TRBV10-3 and TRBJ1-2; D unresolved. Trimming removed 3 bases at V and 8 bases at J, with 16 bases between. Germline CDR1 reads ENHRY; CDR2 reads SYGVKD. The CDR3 is 14 amino acids. CDR3 amino acids: CAISERSGYLGYTF. DNA of the CDR3: TGTGCCATCAGTGAAAGGTCCGGCTATCTAGGCTACACCTTC.

This chain connects TRBV5-1 to TRBJ2-3, with a possible D match to TRBD2 (5 bases). The CDR3 totals 15 residues. Trimming pared 3 bases from V and 4 bases from J, leaving 15 bases between. CDR1 is SGHRS, CDR2 YFSETQ, per germline. The CDR3, as DNA: TGCGCCAGCAGCTACGTCGGGGTGGTCGCAGATACGCAGTATTTT. It is translated as CASSYVGVVADTQYF.

The chain uses TRBV27 and TRBJ2-2; the D is unclear. V was trimmed by 2 bases and J by 2 bases, leaving 9 bases between them. Germline CDR1 MNHEY, CDR2 SMNVEV (reference sequence). The length of the CDR3 is 15 residues. CDR3 region: CASSLVWVNTGELFF. The DNA for the CDR3 is TGTGCCAGCAGTTTAGTTTGGGTAAACACCGGGGAGCTGTTTTTT.

V is TRBV4-2 and J is TRBJ1-1; maybe TRBD1 (5 bases). This CDR3 has 14 residues. Trimming stripped 0 bases from V and 4 bases from J, with 9 bases between. In germline, CDR1 is LGHNA, CDR2 YNFKEQ. The CDR3 loop reads CASSQDRGTTEAFF. The CDR3 DNA reads TGTGCCAGCAGCCAAGATCGGGGCACCACTGAAGCTTTCTTT.

This clone was seen more than once but under ten times. The same CDR3 arises from other DNA sequences in this sample as well. This chain connects TRBV18 to TRBJ1-2; D unclear. The germline V gene encodes CDR1 KGHSH and CDR2 LQKENI. Trimming took off 1 base at V and 8 bases at J, with 11 bases between the two ends. There are 13 residues in the CDR3. CDR3 nucleotide sequence: TGTGCCAGCTCACCACAGGGATTAGGGGGCTACACCTTC. Its translation: CASSPQGLGGYTF.

This clone came up once. The chain couples TRBV10-3 to TRBJ1-1; D uncertain. The germline V gene encodes CDR1 ENHRY and CDR2 SYGVKD. Trimming took off 0 bases at V and 1 base at J, with 9 bases between the two ends. The CDR3 sequence is 15 residues long. The CDR3 DNA reads as TGTGCCATCAGTGAGTCATCGGACGGGAACACTGAAGCTTTCTTT. This gives the protein CAISESSDGNTEAFF.

V and J are TRBV19 and TRBJ2-2; 7 bases map to TRBD1. Germline V gene sequence: CDR1 LNHDA, CDR2 SQIVND (reference sequence). With 10 bases clipped from V and 0 bases from J, the junction kept 8 bases outside the gene matches. This CDR3 region has 15 residues. CDR3 coding DNA: TGTGCCACCCAATCCGGGACAGCGAACACCGGGGAGCTGTTTTTT. Amino acid sequence: CATQSGTANTGELFF.

This clone was picked up a small number of times. The rearrangement joins TRBV7-8 to TRBJ2-2, with D unclear. The CDR3 contains 14 residues. V lost 3 bases, J lost 6 bases, and 11 bases lay in between. CDR1 is SGHVS and CDR2 is FQNEAQ in the germline V gene. CDR3 sequence reads: CASSFRAAAGELFF. CDR3 sequence (DNA): TGTGCCAGCAGCTTCCGGGCCGCTGCCGGGGAGCTGTTTTTT. The variable domain in full, completed from reference TRBV7-8 and TRBJ2-2, reads GAGVSQSPRYKVAKRGQDVALRCDPISGHVSLFWYQQALGQGPEFLTYFQNEAQLDKSGLPSDRFFAERPEGSVSTLKIQRTQQEDSAVYLCASSFRAAAGELFFGEGSRLTVL.

This rearrangement joins TRBV5-1 to TRBJ1-2; 12 bases map to TRBD1. The CDR3 contains 16 residues. In germline, CDR1 is SGHRS, CDR2 YFSETQ. V lost 5 bases to trimming and J lost 2 bases; unmatched junction nucleotides: 7. CDR3 DNA sequence: TGCGCCAGCAGTTACGGGACAGGGGGCTTGAACTATGGCTACACCTTC. Protein sequence: CASSYGTGGLNYGYTF.

The chain uses TRBV30 and TRBJ1-6, with TRBD1 matching over 7 bases. The germline V gene has CDR1 GTSNPN and CDR2 SVGIG (reference sequence). The CDR3 spans 14 residues. The junction had 10 bases not matched to a gene; V was cut back by 4 bases and J by 10 bases. As DNA, the CDR3 is TGTGCCTGGATGGGGGACAGTCCTGTGTCACCCCTCCACTTT. Its translation: CAWMGDSPVSPLHF.

V gene TRBV19 combines with J gene TRBJ2-2, with 8 bases that match TRBD1. V lost 6 bases and J lost 6; bases outside the gene matches: 9. The CDR3 is made up of 15 amino acids. The germline V gene encodes CDR1 LNHDA and CDR2 SQIVND (reference sequence). The CDR3 DNA reads as TGTGCCAGTAGAATACGGGACAGGCGGGCCGGGGAGCTGTTTTTT. Its translation is CASRIRDRRAGELFF.

The chain recombines TRBV9 with TRBJ2-3; a weak D match, TRBD1 (5 bases). There are 15 residues in the CDR3. From germline, CDR1 is SGDLS and CDR2 YYNGEE. Trimming removed 0 bases from V and 0 bases from J, with 8 bases in between. CDR3 nucleotides: TGTGCCAGCAGCGTAGGGACAACTAGCACAGATACGCAGTATTTT. Protein sequence: CASSVGTTSTDTQYF.

The chain employs TRBV10-3 and TRBJ1-3; no clear D. Germline CDR1 is ENHRY and CDR2 is SYGVKD. Trimming took off 3 bases at V and 2 bases at J, with 11 bases between the two ends. The CDR3 totals 15 residues. The CDR3 nucleotides are TGTGCCATCAGTGATCGGGCGGAGCCTGGAAACACCATATATTTT. Its protein product is CAISDRAEPGNTIYF.

The chain combines TRBV29-1 with TRBJ2-7; no firm D call. With 5 bases removed from V and 0 bases from J, the gap between germline ends came to 11 bases. Germline V gives CDR1 SQVTM, CDR2 ANQGSEA. This CDR3 is built from 13 residues. Here the CDR3 DNA reads TGCAGCGTTTCGTCTCAGAGCTCCTACGAGCAGTACTTC. Translation: CSVSSQSSYEQYF.

The genes are TRBV4-3 and TRBJ2-1, with 7 bases matching TRBD2. CDR3 length: 15 amino acids. The germline CDR1 and CDR2 sequences are LGHNA and YSLEER. The V and J ends lost 0 bases and 3 bases, in that order; junction bases with no gene match: 2. The CDR3 is CASSQDSGGYNEQFF. The CDR3 DNA reads TGCGCCAGCAGCCAAGATTCGGGGGGCTACAATGAGCAGTTCTTC.

This sequence joins TRBV11-2 and TRBJ1-5; no firm D call. Trimming took 1 base from V and 5 from J, leaving 12 bases between them. Germline assignment: CDR1 SGHAT and CDR2 FQNNGV. This CDR3 has 15 residues. CDR3 sequence (DNA): TGTGCCAGCAGCTTAGGCGACACTTTTTATCAGCCCCAGCATTTT. Translating it yields CASSLGDTFYQPQHF.

The chain couples TRBV7-2 to TRBJ2-2; D gene uncertain. The CDR3 loop spans 14 amino acids. Per germline, CDR1 SGHTA and CDR2 FQGNSA. V dropped 2 bases and J dropped 2 bases, with 6 bases sitting between them. CDR3 protein: CASSLRLNTGELFF. The CDR3 DNA follows: TGTGCCAGCAGCTTACGGCTCAACACCGGGGAGCTGTTTTTT. Using reference TRBV7-2 and TRBJ2-2 for the parts outside the CDR3, the full variable domain is GAGVSQSPSNKVTEKGKDVELRCDPISGHTALYWYRQSLGQGLEFLIYFQGNSAPDKSGLPSDRFSAERTGGSVSTLTIQRTQQEDSAVYLCASSLRLNTGELFFGEGSRLTVL.

This rearrangement joins TRBV15 to TRBJ1-1; D is undetermined. Between the trimmed V and J ends, which lost 0 bases and 6 bases, there was a span of 5 bases. The germline CDR1 and CDR2 sequences are LNHNV and YYDKDF (reference sequence). This CDR3 is built from 12 residues. The CDR3 region has the DNA TGTGCCACCAGCAGAGATTTGGCTGAAGCTTTCTTT. Its protein is CATSRDLAEAFF.

This clone appeared a single time. DNA of the CDR3: TGTGCCAGCAGCATACGGACAGGGGATAATTCACCCCTCCACTTT. It yields the protein CASSIRTGDNSPLHF. The rearrangement links TRBV7-6 to TRBJ1-6; 9 bases agree with TRBD1. The trim removed 5 bases at V and 5 bases at J, leaving 4 bases unmatched. From germline, CDR1 is SGHVS and CDR2 FNYEAQ. The CDR3 consists of 15 residues.

The J gene is TRBJ2-7, the V gene TRBV30; D may be TRBD2 (5 bases). This CDR3 region has 13 residues. Per germline, CDR1 GTSNPN and CDR2 SVGIG (reference sequence). With 3 bases removed from V and 2 bases from J, the gap between germline ends came to 11 bases. In nucleotides, the CDR3 is TGTGCCTGGAGCCGGGGAGCACCCTACGAGCAGTACTTC. As protein: CAWSRGAPYEQYF.

The rearrangement joins TRBV7-7 to TRBJ2-2, with 8 bases fitting TRBD1. CDR1 SSHAT and CDR2 FNYEAQ come from the germline V gene (reference sequence). Trimming at V came to 4 bases and at J to 5 bases, leaving 6 bases not matched to a gene. There are 15 residues in the CDR3. The DNA of the CDR3 is TGTGCCAGCAGCTCGCGGACAGGGTGGACCGGGGAGCTGTTTTTT. The encoded protein is CASSSRTGWTGELFF.

Concerning this clone itself: One end of the junction fails to match germline, which may point to a read error. The genes are TRBV5-3 and TRBJ1-6, with D uncertain. TRBV5-3 is reported as an ORF; its role is uncertain. This CDR3 region has 12 residues. CDR3 sequence: CASSLVDSPLHF. The CDR3 nucleotides are TGTGCCAGCAGCTTGGTTGATTCACCCCTCCACTTT.

The rearrangement uses TRBV28 and TRBJ1-5; no clear D. Looked up from germline, CDR1 is MDHEN and CDR2 is SYDVKM. The V end lost 6 bases, the J end lost 5 bases, and 8 bases lay between the germline ends. This CDR3 is 12 amino acids long. The CDR3 protein is CASSLPYQPQHF. CDR3 in DNA: TGTGCCAGCAGCCTACCATATCAGCCCCAGCATTTT.